The clone carrying this TCR beta chain was picked up a small number of times. As yet, its antigen is unknown. The data were obtained in a study of shared clonotypes between healthy human individuals. The wider study: There were three CD4 naive, three CD4 memory, two CD8 naive and one CD8 memory plates per donor.

TCRdb keeps only in-frame clones here, not all; method: immunoSEQ multiplex PCR. The sample lists about 960,000 clones, approximately 76% seen once, with approximately 1.5% in the top ten. Study-wide points: When compared with the clonotypes that were shared by all four sorted-subset donors, the non-shared clonotypes turned out to have lower generation probabilities.

Splitting of CD4+ cells produced CD45RA+ naive and CD45RA-negative memory subsets. Sequencing was carried out using memory CD4+ T cells sorted from blood. Subset given: CD45RA-negative fraction. The clonotype originates from a man between 18 and 29 years old in good health.

The CDR3: CASSLRGSYGYTF. The CDR3 nucleotides are TGTGCCAGCAGCTTAAGGGGATCCTATGGCTACACCTTC. This chain connects TRBV5-4 to TRBJ1-2, with D possibly matching TRBD1 (5 bases). CDR1 is SGHNT, CDR2 YYREEE, per germline (reference sequence). CDR3 length: 13 residues. Trimming removed 2 bases at V and 4 bases at J, with 9 bases between.